This entry features one T cell receptor beta chain sequence. V gave up 2 bases and J gave up 2 bases; unmatched junction bases: 15. The CDR3 has 18 amino acids. Looked up from germline, CDR1 is SQVTM and CDR2 is ANQGSEA. In the original workflow: Amplification with reference gene primers provided the estimates of nucleated cell counts. Sequencing used immunoSEQ multiplex PCR; TCRdb keeps in-frame clones, though not all of them. For V, J and clone size, that table is used; D and trimming come from the DNA. There are 200,000 to 250,000 clones in the sample; 80% to 90% occur only once, and 20% lies in the top ten. The entry originates in a study of blood T cell repertoires in COVID-19.

The specimen was peripheral blood. The V gene is TRBV29-1, the J gene TRBJ1-2; TRBD1 matches 9 bases. The sequence derives from a man aged 25-40 years with active or convalescent COVID-19. CDR3 in amino acids: CSVESPGQGPSYNYGYTF. The CDR3 bases are TGCAGCGTTGAAAGCCCGGGACAGGGCCCATCCTACAACTATGGCTACACCTTC.